This T cell receptor (beta chain) was retrieved from a study of PD-1 blockade in classical Hodgkin lymphoma. General observations from the study: When set against healthy donors, newly diagnosed patients were reported to show lower baseline TCR diversity. Factors driving the repertoire differences, possibly disease activity or prior therapy, remain undefined.

With 6 bases clipped from V and 3 bases from J, the junction kept 3 bases outside the gene matches. CDR3 length: 13 amino acids. The V gene's germline CDR1 is MDHEN and CDR2 SYDVKM. Documented time point: newly diagnosed, previously untreated cHL patient sample. Newly diagnosed classical Hodgkin lymphoma PBMCs, still untreated, provided the comparison samples. This clone was detected only once. Its antigen is as yet unknown. Some clones are missing from TCRdb's copy, which holds only in-frame ones; the method was immunoSEQ multiplex PCR. The sample gives tens of thousands of clones, more than 85% of which show up once; under 4% is in the top ten.

Input material: peripheral blood mononuclear cells (PBMCs). The sequence came from a human donor with classical Hodgkin lymphoma. V and J are TRBV28 and TRBJ1-2; 8 positions match TRBD1. The CDR3 region has the DNA TGTGCCAGCAGGGAGACAGGGGACTATGGCTACACCTTC. This encodes CASRETGDYGYTF.